Here is one T cell receptor beta chain with its context. This table comes from immunoSEQ multiplex PCR, and its TCRdb copy is limited to in-frame clones, with some not included. This table holds tens of thousands of clones, roughly four fifths found once. Per the germline V gene, CDR1 is WNHNN and CDR2 is SYGVQD (reference sequence). The CDR3 loop spans 17 amino acids. J gave up 9 bases and V 2 bases, and 13 bases lay outside the gene matches. The sample belongs to a study of blood T cell repertoires in COVID-19. About the research overall: Acute-phase and convalescent COVID-19 samples originated in the United States, Italy and Spain. PBMCs, B-cell-depleted T cells, or T cells provided the cDNA or gDNA that made up the material.

The sample was peripheral blood. The V call is TRBV10-1, the J call TRBJ2-1, with 10 bases identical to TRBD2. The sequence was obtained from a woman older than 75 with acute or convalescent COVID-19. CDR3 nucleotides: TGCGCCAGCAGTGAGAGTCCTAGCGGGAGAGTAGGGGCTGAGCAGTTCTTC. This sequence encodes CASSESPSGRVGAEQFF.